A selection of T cell receptor beta chains follows, all from one sample in a study of cytotoxic CD8 clonotypes in ibrutinib-treated CLL. TCRdb's table, derived via immunoSEQ multiplex PCR, lists solely in-frame clones and lacks some. The sample has 60,000 to 75,000 clones, 90% seen once. Sequenced here: PBMCs, sampled after 12 months of ibrutinib treatment. These receptors originate from a human donor with chronic lymphocytic leukemia. CDR3s include the opening cysteine and the closing phenylalanine or tryptophan. The order of the fields is D gene, J gene, V gene, clone size, CDR3 protein, CDR3 DNA. D genes are given only for firm matches. Where a row states a size, it is once, few, many or the class of an expanded clone; other rows omit it.

D: TRBD1
J: TRBJ1-1
V: TRBV18
size: .
CDR3: CASSLQTGGADGTEAFF
DNA: TGTGCCAGCTCACTCCAGACAGGGGGCGCGGATGGGACTGAAGCTTTCTTT

D: .
J: TRBJ1-1
V: TRBV5-1
size: .
CDR3: CASSLAWGADTEAFF
DNA: TGCGCCAGCAGCTTGGCATGGGGGGCGGACACTGAAGCTTTCTTT

D: .
J: TRBJ2-3
V: TRBV29-1
size: once
CDR3: CSGGGADTQYF
DNA: TGCAGCGGGGGGGGCGCAGATACGCAGTATTTT

D: .
J: TRBJ2-3
V: TRBV10-3
size: .
CDR3: CAISAGQDTDTQYF
DNA: TGTGCCATCAGTGCCGGACAAGACACAGATACGCAGTATTTT

D: .
J: TRBJ2-2
V: TRBV13
size: .
CDR3: CASSLASRVANTGELFF
DNA: TGTGCCAGCAGCTTAGCGTCGCGGGTTGCGAACACCGGGGAGCTGTTTTTT

D: TRBD2
J: TRBJ2-7
V: TRBV10-2
size: .
CDR3: CASSESIGLAGVLSYEQYF
DNA: TGCGCCAGCAGTGAGTCGATAGGTCTAGCGGGAGTGTTATCCTACGAGCAGTACTTC

D: .
J: TRBJ1-1
V: TRBV7-3
size: .
CDR3: CASSPTAMNTEAFF
DNA: TGTGCCAGCAGCCCGACAGCCATGAACACTGAAGCTTTCTTT

D: .
J: TRBJ2-5
V: TRBV25-1
size: .
CDR3: CASSESQGLETQYF
DNA: TGTGCCAGCAGTGAATCTCAGGGATTGGAGACCCAGTACTTC

D: .
J: TRBJ2-7
V: TRBV6-6
size: once
CDR3: CASSRAGYYEQYF
DNA: TGTGCCAGCTCCCGGGCCGGTTATTACGAGCAGTACTTC

D: TRBD2
J: TRBJ2-3
V: TRBV6-5
size: .
CDR3: CASSYSIGLAGDTQYF
DNA: TGTGCCAGCAGTTACTCGATAGGACTAGCGGGAGATACGCAGTATTTT

D: .
J: TRBJ2-2
V: TRBV13
size: once
CDR3: CASSLRVGRLLTGELFF
DNA: TGTGCCAGCAGCTTGAGGGTCGGGAGACTTCTCACCGGGGAGCTGTTTTTT

D: .
J: TRBJ2-1
V: TRBV6-5
size: .
CDR3: CASSYGGTRYNEQFF
DNA: TGTGCCAGCAGTTACGGGGGGACCAGATACAATGAGCAGTTCTTC

D: TRBD2
J: TRBJ2-2
V: TRBV2
size: .
CDR3: CASSGSSGRETGELFF
DNA: TGTGCCAGCAGTGGTTCTAGCGGGAGAGAAACCGGGGAGCTGTTTTTT

D: .
J: TRBJ2-7
V: TRBV5-5
size: .
CDR3: CASSLEADYEQYF
DNA: TGTGCCAGCAGCTTGGAGGCAGATTACGAGCAGTACTTC

D: .
J: TRBJ2-7
V: TRBV12-5
size: .
CDR3: CASGLIDSRYEQYF
DNA: TGTGCTAGTGGTCTGATCGACAGTCGCTACGAGCAGTACTTC

D: .
J: TRBJ1-5
V: TRBV7-3
size: .
CDR3: CASSPDRGVQPQHF
DNA: TGTGCCAGCAGCCCAGACCGAGGAGTACAGCCCCAGCATTTT

D: .
J: TRBJ1-5
V: TRBV30
size: .
CDR3: CAWSSSWAEGLPQHF
DNA: TGTGCCTGGAGCTCGTCATGGGCCGAAGGTCTGCCCCAGCATTTT

D: .
J: TRBJ2-5
V: TRBV10-1
size: .
CDR3: CATPDIWDQETQYF
DNA: TGCGCCACCCCGGACATCTGGGACCAAGAGACCCAGTACTTC

D: .
J: TRBJ1-3
V: TRBV19
size: .
CDR3: CASSFRQGNTIYF
DNA: TGTGCCAGTAGTTTTCGGCAGGGAAACACCATATATTTT

D: TRBD2
J: TRBJ2-7
V: TRBV6-1
size: .
CDR3: CASSALRGEGPGEQYF
DNA: TGTGCCAGCAGTGCTCTACGCGGGGAGGGCCCTGGGGAGCAGTACTTC

D: .
J: TRBJ2-1
V: TRBV9
size: .
CDR3: CASSDTRGTSDNEQFF
DNA: TGTGCCAGCAGCGACACCCGGGGGACCTCAGACAATGAGCAGTTCTTC

D: .
J: TRBJ2-6
V: TRBV4-2
size: .
CDR3: CASSHLVGGGSSGANVLTF
DNA: TGTGCCAGCAGCCACCTGGTGGGGGGCGGAAGCTCTGGGGCCAACGTCCTGACTTTC

D: TRBD1
J: TRBJ2-7
V: TRBV13
size: few
CDR3: CASSLKTGQGVYEQYF
DNA: TGTGCCAGCAGCTTAAAGACGGGACAGGGGGTTTACGAGCAGTACTTC

D: .
J: TRBJ1-2
V: TRBV5-6
size: once
CDR3: CASSLGGDYGYTF
DNA: TGTGCCAGCAGCTTGGGAGGTGACTATGGCTACACCTTC

D: .
J: TRBJ1-5
V: TRBV6-1
size: medium-sized
CDR3: CASSGWVDSNQPQHF
DNA: TGTGCCAGCAGTGGTTGGGTAGATAGCAATCAGCCCCAGCATTTT